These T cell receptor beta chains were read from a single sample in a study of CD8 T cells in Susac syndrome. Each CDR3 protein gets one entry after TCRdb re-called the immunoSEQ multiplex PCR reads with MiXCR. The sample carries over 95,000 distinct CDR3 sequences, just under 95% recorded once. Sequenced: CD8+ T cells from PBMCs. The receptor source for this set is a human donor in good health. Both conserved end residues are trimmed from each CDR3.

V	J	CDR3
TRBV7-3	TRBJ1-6	ASSSTGGSAPLH
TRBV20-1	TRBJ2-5	SARVRDFETQY
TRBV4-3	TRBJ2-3	ASSHSGSTDTQY
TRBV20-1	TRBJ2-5	SASPGDQETQY
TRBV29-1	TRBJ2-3	SVHGRVNTDTQY
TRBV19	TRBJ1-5	ASSGTGNQPQH
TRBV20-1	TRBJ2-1	SARGRVYNEQF
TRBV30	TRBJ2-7	AWSSGGEQY
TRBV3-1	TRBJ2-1	ASSQGGQGGYNEQF
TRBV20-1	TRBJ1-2	SAVDRGRGGYT
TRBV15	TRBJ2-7	ATSGTLGLYEQY
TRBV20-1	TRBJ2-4	SAQSSANIQY
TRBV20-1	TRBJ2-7	SAGLAGRSYEQY
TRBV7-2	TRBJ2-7	ASSLQEVPLYEQY
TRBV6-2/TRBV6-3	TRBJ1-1	ASTTAGMNTEAF
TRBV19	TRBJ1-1	ASRHGTEAF
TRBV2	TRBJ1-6	ASTGIPGGYNSPLH
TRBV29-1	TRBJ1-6	SVGPGGVKYSPLH
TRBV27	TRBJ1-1	ASSLFVNTEAF
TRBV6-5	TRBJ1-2	ASSYRVESIVGFDYGYT
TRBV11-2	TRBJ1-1	ASSLFLTGDTEAF
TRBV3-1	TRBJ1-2	ASSQDMGGSNYGYT
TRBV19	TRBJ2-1	ASTVRFGSYNEQF
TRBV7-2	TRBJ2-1	ASSLGGPSVNEQF
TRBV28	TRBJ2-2	ASSTQLAGYGELF
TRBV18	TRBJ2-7	ASSPLPSDRNYEQY